The 28 T cell receptor beta chains below all came from one sample that was sequenced in a study of CD8 T cells in ankylosing spondylitis. TCRdb re-derived calls from the 5' RACE reads in MiXCR, one entry per CDR3 protein. This sample carries 150,000 to 200,000 distinct CDR3 sequences, approximately 10% of them seen once, and the ten largest clones take approximately 32%. Sequencing input: blood, either unsorted or a sorted T cell fraction (not recorded which). The receptors stem from a male donor with ankylosing spondylitis or in good health (not recorded which).

In this sample, this clonotype turned up a few times. J is TRBJ2-3 and V is TRBV7-2, with 12 nucleotides matching TRBD2. The CDR3 extends over 16 amino acids. V lost 5 bases to trimming and J lost 2 bases; unmatched junction nucleotides: 5. Germline CDR1 is SGHTA and CDR2 is FQGNSA. Here the CDR3 reads CASSERLAGVTDTQYF. The CDR3 bases are TGTGCCAGCAGCGAGAGACTAGCGGGGGTCACAGATACGCAGTATTTT.

Ten or more counts support this clonotype. The rearrangement uses TRBV5-1 and TRBJ2-5, with TRBD2 matching over 9 bases. There are 20 residues in the CDR3. The germline gives CDR1 SGHRS, CDR2 YFSETQ. The V gene end was trimmed by 0 bases and the J gene end by 2 bases; junction bases not matched to a gene: 17. The CDR3: CASSLARTPILSGGQETQYF. Written as DNA, the CDR3 is TGCGCCAGCAGCTTGGCCCGCACTCCGATCCTTAGCGGGGGTCAAGAGACCCAGTACTTC. The full variable domain, rest sourced from reference TRBV5-1 and TRBJ2-5, is KAGVTQTPRYLIKTRGQQVTLSCSPISGHRSVSWYQQTPGQGLQFLFEYFSETQRNKGNFPGRFSGRQFSNSRSEMNVSTLELGDSALYLCASSLARTPILSGGQETQYFGPGTRLLVL.

This chain links TRBV14 with TRBJ2-1; D remains ambiguous. Germline CDR1 reads SGHDN; CDR2 reads FVKESK. The CDR3 totals 13 residues. V lost 4 bases and J lost 5, with 9 bases in between. The CDR3 DNA reads TGTGCCAGCAGCCCCGGTTCACACAATGAGCAGTTCTTC. Translated, it gives CASSPGSHNEQFF.

This clonotype was found many times. The rearrangement uses TRBV6-5 and TRBJ1-2, with no clear D. The CDR3 length is 14 residues. Trimming shortened V by 2 bases and J by 7 bases, and 14 bases separated the two germline ends. The germline gives CDR1 MNHEY, CDR2 SVGAGI. CDR3 amino acids: CASSYMGSLGGYTF. The CDR3 nucleotides are TGTGCCAGCAGTTACATGGGTTCCTTAGGTGGCTACACCTTC.

This chain links TRBV6-5 with TRBJ1-2; 7 bases align to TRBD1. V was pared by 2 bases and J by 4 bases, with 10 bases of the junction left unmatched. Germline values: CDR1 MNHEY, CDR2 SVGAGI. This CDR3 has 16 residues. CDR3 sequence reads: CASSYPQGGISYGYTF. The CDR3 DNA sequence: TGTGCCAGCAGTTACCCTCAAGGGGGCATCAGCTATGGCTACACCTTC.

The chain couples TRBV20-1 to TRBJ2-1; a possible D gene is TRBD2 (5 bases). Germline V gene sequence: CDR1 DFQATT, CDR2 SNEGSKA (reference sequence). This CDR3 has 14 residues. The V gene lost 6 bases and the J gene lost 0 bases, with 12 bases spanning the gap. The CDR3 bases are TGCAGTGCCCTACTAGATCTCTCCTACAATGAGCAGTTCTTC. Translated: CSALLDLSYNEQFF.

This clonotype has more than one count but fewer than ten. The chain recombines TRBV7-9 with TRBJ2-1; 9 bases are shared with TRBD1. With V trimmed by 3 bases and J by 6 bases, 6 bases remained unmatched. The CDR3 has 15 residues. CDR1 is SEHNR, CDR2 FQNEAQ, per germline (reference sequence). The CDR3 sequence: CASSFDRGGINEQFF. CDR3 in DNA: TGTGCCAGCAGCTTTGACAGGGGGGGGATCAATGAGCAGTTCTTC.

This clonotype has more than one count but fewer than ten. The V gene is TRBV6-5, the J gene TRBJ2-3, with D uncertain. In germline, CDR1 is MNHEY, CDR2 SVGAGI. CDR3 length equals 15 residues. Trimming left V 0 bases short and J 0 bases short, with 7 bases between. The CDR3 here is CASSYSLGSTDTQYF. Here the CDR3 DNA reads TGTGCCAGCAGTTACTCGCTGGGTAGCACAGATACGCAGTATTTT.

This clonotype was observed at least ten times. J is TRBJ2-7 and V is TRBV5-1; 10 nucleotides align to TRBD2. J gave up 3 bases and V 3 bases, and 3 bases lay outside the gene matches. The CDR3 is 14 amino acids. Germline V gene lookup returns CDR1 SGHRS and CDR2 YFSETQ. The CDR3 nucleotides are TGCGCCAGCAGCTCCGGGACTAGCGTCTACGAGCAGTACTTC. This gives the protein CASSSGTSVYEQYF.

This clonotype was detected a few times. The chain employs TRBV20-1 and TRBJ2-2, with 12 bases fitting TRBD2. After removal of 2 bases from V and 6 bases from J, the junction contained 4 bases not matched to a gene. The CDR3 has 15 amino acids. CDR1 and CDR2 (germline): DFQATT, SNEGSKA (reference sequence). The CDR3 DNA is TGCAGTGCTAGACTAGCGGGAGGGGTTCCCGGGGAGCTGTTTTTT. Its protein product is CSARLAGGVPGELFF.

This clonotype showed up just a few times. The rearrangement links TRBV2 to TRBJ2-3, with D possibly called TRBD1 or TRBD2 (6 bases each). Germline CDR1 is SNHLY and CDR2 is FYNNEI. This CDR3 spans 15 amino acids. Between the trimmed V and J ends, which lost 2 bases and 2 bases, there was a span of 11 bases. The CDR3 loop reads CASSERGVHTDTQYF. In DNA, the CDR3 is TGTGCCAGCAGTGAAAGGGGGGTTCACACAGATACGCAGTATTTT.

The V call is TRBV7-2, the J call TRBJ2-2; 7 bases are a match to TRBD1. CDR1 is SGHTA and CDR2 is FQGNSA in the germline V gene. The CDR3 runs 15 residues. V lost 5 bases and J lost 4; bases outside the gene matches: 7. The CDR3 protein is CASSQQGYPTGELFF. The CDR3 DNA reads TGTGCCAGCAGCCAACAGGGGTACCCCACCGGGGAGCTGTTTTTT.

The chain couples TRBV7-8 to TRBJ2-1; TRBD1 aligns across 9 bases. The CDR3 has 17 residues. Trimming removed 5 bases from V and 0 bases from J; junction bases left unmatched: 8. Germline V lookup: CDR1 SGHVS, CDR2 FQNEAQ. CDR3 nucleotide sequence: TGTGCCAGCAGCCATAAGGGGACAGGGAGCTCCTACAATGAGCAGTTCTTC. It translates to CASSHKGTGSSYNEQFF.

This clonotype was seen a handful of times. The chain is built from TRBV7-9 and TRBJ1-2; D gene ambiguous. The germline CDR1 and CDR2 sequences are SEHNR and FQNEAQ (reference sequence). CDR3 size: 13 residues. The ends were cut back, 5 bases at V and 5 bases at J, with 12 bases in the middle. The CDR3 DNA is TGTGCCAGCAGCCCCCGGACGGAATATGGCTACACCTTC. Translating it yields CASSPRTEYGYTF.

J is TRBJ2-7 and V is TRBV20-1; weak D call: TRBD1 (5 bases). CDR1 is DFQATT and CDR2 is SNEGSKA in the germline V gene (reference sequence). The germline V and J ends were trimmed by 8 bases and 0 bases, with 23 bases remaining between them. The CDR3 is 16 residues long. CDR3 protein: CSSRGQAQGFSYEQYF. CDR3 DNA sequence: TGCAGTTCCAGAGGTCAGGCTCAGGGCTTCTCCTACGAGCAGTACTTC.

At least ten counts were recorded for this clonotype. The chain is built from TRBV10-3 and TRBJ1-2, with unresolved D. Trimming took 8 bases from V and 6 from J, leaving 13 bases between them. This CDR3 comprises 12 residues. Germline V gene lookup returns CDR1 ENHRY and CDR2 SYGVKD. CDR3 DNA sequence: TGTGCCATCGTGGCACCACCCAATGGCTACACCTTC. It is translated as CAIVAPPNGYTF.

This clonotype turned up a few times. This chain uses TRBV6-2 or TRBV6-3 with TRBJ1-1; D possibly corresponds to TRBD1 (5 bases). Germline V CDR1 and CDR2: MNHEY, SVGEGT. CDR3 length equals 21 residues. V was pared by 5 bases and J by 0 bases, with 31 bases between. The CDR3 coding sequence is TGTGCCAGCAGTCAGTCGGGGCCGAACGAGATCCCCTCCTTAATGAACACTGAAGCTTTCTTT. Residues: CASSQSGPNEIPSLMNTEAFF.

This clonotype was recorded many times. The rearrangement uses TRBV12-3 or TRBV12-4 and TRBJ2-5; D is possibly TRBD1 (8 bases). The V end lost 5 bases, the J end lost 1 base, and 20 bases lay between the germline ends. This CDR3 spans 17 amino acids. CDR3 coding DNA: TGTGCCAGCAGTCCCTCAGGACAGGGAGGGGGCCAAGAGACCCAGTACTTC. Protein sequence: CASSPSGQGGGQETQYF.

Many counts were recorded for this clonotype. The chain links TRBV19 to TRBJ1-1; unclear D gene. Germline-derived CDR1 and CDR2 are LNHDA and SQIVND (reference sequence). The CDR3 totals 14 residues. V was pared by 5 bases and J by 2 bases, with 12 bases between. Here the CDR3 DNA reads TGTGCCAGTAGTGCTGACATAGAAAACACTGAAGCTTTCTTT. Translated, it gives CASSADIENTEAFF.

This clonotype was observed at least ten times. The V call is TRBV28, the J call TRBJ2-1; the D is unclear. Trimming took 3 bases from V and 4 from J, leaving 4 bases between them. The germline gives CDR1 MDHEN, CDR2 SYDVKM. This CDR3 contains 12 residues. The CDR3 sequence: CASSFEYNEQFF. CDR3 in DNA: TGTGCCAGCAGTTTCGAGTACAATGAGCAGTTCTTC.

CDR3 coding DNA: TGCGCCAGCAGCGTTGACAGGGTGGTCAAAAACATTCAGTACTTC. This translates into CASSVDRVVKNIQYF. V gene TRBV5-1 combines with J gene TRBJ2-4; TRBD1 matches at 7 bases. The V gene end was trimmed by 4 bases and the J gene end by 3 bases; junction bases not matched to a gene: 7. The CDR3 is made up of 15 amino acids. Per germline, CDR1 SGHRS and CDR2 YFSETQ.

This clonotype was observed many times. The chain employs TRBV25-1 and TRBJ2-4; D remains unclear. Germline CDR1 and CDR2: MGHDK and SYGVNS. Between the trimmed V and J ends, which lost 4 bases and 8 bases, there was a span of 12 bases. The CDR3 contains 13 residues. CDR3 region: CASSAYDEYIQYF. CDR3 bases: TGTGCCAGCAGTGCATATGACGAGTACATTCAGTACTTC.

This clonotype was detected ten times or more. V is TRBV29-1 and J is TRBJ2-1; D is uncertain. Germline V gene sequence: CDR1 SQVTM, CDR2 ANQGSEA. V was pared by 7 bases and J by 1 base, with 11 bases between. CDR3 size: 13 residues. CDR3 coding DNA: TGCAGCGGTGACGCGCCTTCCTACAATGAGCAGTTCTTC. It encodes CSGDAPSYNEQFF.

The chain recombines TRBV12-3 or TRBV12-4 with TRBJ2-3, with TRBD2 matching 12 bases. The V gene end was trimmed by 6 bases and the J gene end by 5 bases; junction bases not matched to a gene: 6. The CDR3 is made up of 15 amino acids. CDR3 sequence (DNA): TGTGCCAGCAGAAAACCGGGACTAGCGGGAGATACGCAGTATTTT. Translating it yields CASRKPGLAGDTQYF.

This clonotype has at least ten counts. The chain links TRBV20-1 to TRBJ1-1; unclear D gene. This CDR3 has 13 amino acids. CDR1 is DFQATT, CDR2 SNEGSKA, per germline (reference sequence). Between the trimmed V and J ends, which lost 3 bases and 1 base, there was a span of 9 bases. For the CDR3, the DNA is TGCAGTGCTAGGAGGGCCCGGAACACTGAAGCTTTCTTT. Encoded protein: CSARRARNTEAFF.

This clonotype was counted a few times. The chain links TRBV20-1 to TRBJ2-5; TRBD1 matches 9 bases. J lost 4 bases, V lost 5 bases, and 14 bases had no gene match. The germline V gene has CDR1 DFQATT and CDR2 SNEGSKA (reference sequence). This CDR3 is built from 16 residues. This chain's CDR3 is CSAPPMGQGWGETQYF. The CDR3, as DNA: TGCAGTGCTCCGCCCATGGGACAGGGCTGGGGAGAGACCCAGTACTTC.

This clonotype was recorded many times. The chain uses TRBV7-8 and TRBJ2-1; 9 bases align to TRBD2. Trimming cost V 5 bases and J 4 bases; bases outside gene matches: 6. Germline values: CDR1 SGHVS, CDR2 FQNEAQ. CDR3 length equals 15 residues. CDR3 region: CASSTSTSGYNEQFF. In DNA, the CDR3 is TGTGCCAGCAGCACTTCGACTAGCGGATACAATGAGCAGTTCTTC.

A word on this clonotype: A read error may be the cause here, since a much bigger clone is one base away. V usage is TRBV19 and J usage is TRBJ1-5; tentative D call: TRBD1 (5 bases). Germline CDR1 and CDR2: LNHDA and SQIVND (reference sequence). The length of the CDR3 is 15 residues. With 8 bases removed from V and 6 bases from J, the gap between germline ends came to 20 bases. The DNA of the CDR3 is TGTGCCAGTGACAGTGCCCTGGGTAGCGGTCAGCCCCAGCATTTT. Translation: CASDSALGSGQPQHF.